This TCR beta chain was captured by sequencing in a study of blood T cells in healthy people across ages. The study, taken as a whole, reports: Long-lived donors had more naive CD4+ cells and higher diversity than aged donors. When one million T cells were used, diversity estimates were thought to be underestimates.

Total RNA, at least 5 micrograms per sample, was extracted from PBMCs. In regard to this clonotype: Its antigen is unidentified.

Combining a sample-barcoded 5' primer with a J-beta primer mix, a second PCR ran for roughly 7 to 12 cycles. Using its own MiXCR run on the 5' RACE reads, TCRdb lists one record per CDR3 protein. The table includes hundreds of thousands of distinct CDR3 sequences, 45% to 70% detected once. Germline assignment: CDR1 SGHTS and CDR2 YDEGEE. The CDR3 totals 15 residues. Losses at the gene ends were 3 bases for V and 2 bases for J; bases not matched to a gene: 3. Sequenced sample: blood. The origin of this receptor is a man aged 40-50 years in good health. V and J are TRBV5-8 and TRBJ2-5, with 11 bases that match TRBD2. CDR3 DNA: TGTGCCAGCAGCTCGGGACTAGCGGAACAAGAGACCCAGTACTTC. It specifies CASSSGLAEQETQYF.